The 15 T cell receptor beta chains reported below all come from one sample, sequenced in a study of blood T cell repertoires in COVID-19. Sequenced by immunoSEQ multiplex PCR; TCRdb stores in-frame clones only, minus some. The table shows 150,000 to 200,000 clones, with about 92% occurring only once. Sequences were obtained from peripheral blood. The receptors were sampled from a woman aged 60 to 75 with COVID-19, enrolled during active disease.

This rearrangement joins TRBV11-2 to TRBJ2-3; D call uncertain. The length of the CDR3 is 17 residues. CDR1 and CDR2 (germline): SGHAT, FQNNGV. V gave up 4 bases and J gave up 4 bases, with 21 bases separating them. The CDR3 region is CASSSSPTHAFPDTQYF. The DNA of the CDR3 is TGTGCCAGCAGCTCCTCCCCAACTCATGCCTTCCCAGATACGCAGTATTTT.

V is TRBV5-6 and J is TRBJ2-6; D gene unclear. V shed 4 bases and J shed 3 bases, with 8 bases lying between them. The germline V gene encodes CDR1 SGHDT and CDR2 YYEEEE. This CDR3 is 14 amino acids long. The CDR3 DNA reads as TGTGCCAGCAGCGTTGCGAGTGGGGCCAACGTCCTGACTTTC. Its translation is CASSVASGANVLTF.

This rearrangement joins TRBV12-3 or TRBV12-4 to TRBJ1-4; D uncertain. The CDR3 runs 12 residues. V gave up 0 bases and J gave up 8 bases, with 4 bases separating them. This chain's CDR3 is CASSLAREKLFF. DNA for the CDR3: TGTGCCAGCAGTTTAGCGCGGGAAAAACTGTTTTTT.

The chain has TRBV14 and TRBJ2-7, with 8 bases matching TRBD1. V lost 6 bases to trimming and J lost 2 bases; unmatched junction nucleotides: 6. From germline, CDR1 is SGHDN and CDR2 FVKESK. CDR3 length: 14 amino acids. CDR3 sequence: CASSGGQVPYEQYF. The CDR3 DNA is TGTGCCAGCAGTGGGGGACAGGTTCCCTACGAGCAGTACTTC. The full variable domain, with the rest looked up from reference TRBV14 and TRBJ2-7, is EAGVTQFPSHSVIEKGQTVTLRCDPISGHDNLYWYRRVMGKEIKFLLHFVKESKQDESGMPNNRFLAERTGGTYSTLKVQPAELEDSGVYFCASSGGQVPYEQYFGPGTRLTVT.

The rearrangement links TRBV6-5 to TRBJ2-4; D possibly corresponds to TRBD2 (6 bases). Germline CDR1 is MNHEY and CDR2 is SVGAGI. Trimming stripped 2 bases from V and 4 bases from J, with 12 bases between. The CDR3 consists of 15 residues. DNA for the CDR3: TGTGCCAGCAGTTACGGGACTCAAGGGAAAAACATTCAGTACTTC. This codes for CASSYGTQGKNIQYF.

The gene calls are TRBV7-9 and TRBJ2-1; 13 bases are shared with TRBD2. Trimming removed 1 base from V and 9 bases from J; junction bases left unmatched: 3. Germline V gene data show CDR1 as SEHNR and CDR2 as FQNEAQ (reference sequence). The CDR3 is 15 amino acids. The CDR3 DNA follows: TGTGCCAGCAGCTTAGAAGGACTAGCGGGGGTTGAGCAGTTCTTC. This codes for CASSLEGLAGVEQFF.

This chain connects TRBV29-1 to TRBJ2-3; D is perhaps TRBD1 (6 bases). The germline gives CDR1 SQVTM, CDR2 ANQGSEA. Between the trimmed V and J ends, which lost 4 bases and 2 bases, there was a span of 13 bases. The CDR3 spans 14 residues. The CDR3 sequence is CSVVGGLTTDTQYF. The CDR3, as DNA: TGCAGCGTTGTAGGGGGATTAACCACAGATACGCAGTATTTT.

The gene calls are TRBV5-6 and TRBJ2-1; TRBD1 matches 7 bases. CDR1 is SGHDT, CDR2 YYEEEE, per germline. V gave up 2 bases and J gave up 1 base; unmatched junction bases: 3. The CDR3 has 15 residues. The CDR3 loop is CASSFPGGSYNEQFF. The CDR3 DNA follows: TGTGCCAGCAGCTTCCCAGGGGGATCCTACAATGAGCAGTTCTTC.

This chain uses TRBV9 with TRBJ1-1; no definite D call. This CDR3 is built from 13 residues. V gave up 1 base and J gave up 7 bases, with 11 bases separating them. Per the germline V gene, CDR1 is SGDLS and CDR2 is YYNGEE. The CDR3 DNA follows: TGTGCCAGCAGCGTAACATCTGGACTTGAAGCTTTCTTT. It encodes CASSVTSGLEAFF.

This clone turned up a few times. The V gene is TRBV9, the J gene TRBJ1-3; D is perhaps TRBD1 (5 bases). CDR3 length: 15 amino acids. Germline loops: CDR1 SGDLS, CDR2 YYNGEE. V gave up 0 bases and J gave up 0 bases, with 7 bases separating them. The CDR3 nucleotides are TGTGCCAGCAGCGTAGCAGGGTCCTCTGGAAACACCATATATTTT. Its protein is CASSVAGSSGNTIYF.

V is TRBV7-9 and J is TRBJ1-3; 7 bases are shared with TRBD1. The CDR3 spans 18 residues. The germline gives CDR1 SEHNR, CDR2 FQNEAQ (reference sequence). Germline trimming cut 5 bases from V and 0 bases from J; bases unmatched to any gene: 13. CDR3 region: CASSPDIQGPRSGNTIYF. The CDR3 DNA reads as TGTGCCAGCAGCCCAGACATACAGGGGCCACGCTCTGGAAACACCATATATTTT.

The rearrangement joins TRBV6-5 to TRBJ2-3; 10 bases agree with TRBD2. Germline V gives CDR1 MNHEY, CDR2 SVGAGI. There are 15 residues in the CDR3. The V segment lost 6 bases and the J segment 0 bases; nucleotides outside the gene matches: 3. CDR3 sequence (DNA): TGTGCCAGCAGCCAAGCGGGGGGGAGCACAGATACGCAGTATTTT. It yields the protein CASSQAGGSTDTQYF.

This chain connects TRBV5-1 to TRBJ1-2, with TRBD1 matching 8 bases. V was clipped by 3 bases and J by 7 bases; unmatched bases: 11. The CDR3 spans 15 residues. Germline V gives CDR1 SGHRS, CDR2 YFSETQ. DNA for the CDR3: TGCGCCAGCAGCTCCGGTACTACAGGGGGTAGTGGCTACACCTTC. Protein sequence: CASSSGTTGGSGYTF.

The rearrangement links TRBV4-1 to TRBJ1-2; maybe TRBD1 (6 bases). CDR1 is MGHRA, CDR2 YSYEKL, per germline. Trimming removed 3 bases from V and 4 bases from J, with 15 bases in between. There are 15 residues in the CDR3. CDR3 in DNA: TGCGCCAGCAGCCAGACAGGAGCCGGAGGCTATGGCTACACCTTC. Residues: CASSQTGAGGYGYTF.

The CDR3 DNA reads TGTGCCAGCAGGCCCTCTAGCGGGGGAACAGATACGCAGTATTTT. Residues: CASRPSSGGTDTQYF. J is TRBJ2-3 and V is TRBV7-9, with 10 bases fitting TRBD2. V shed 6 bases, J shed 3 bases, and the junction held 6 bases outside the gene matches. Germline V lookup: CDR1 SEHNR, CDR2 FQNEAQ (reference sequence). The CDR3 has 15 residues.